A selection of T cell receptor beta chains follows, all from one sample in a study of blood T cell repertoires in COVID-19. The repertoire was sequenced with immunoSEQ multiplex PCR; TCRdb's copy has only in-frame clones and lacks some. The data hold some 180,000 clones, with about three quarters observed a single time. The sample consisted of peripheral blood. These receptors came from a woman in her forties or fifties with active or convalescent COVID-19. Both conserved end residues are part of each CDR3. A D gene is named only where the DNA matches it firmly. Some rows have no size entry. The others give once, few or many, or a class for an expanded clone.

V: TRBV7-2
D: .
size: few
J: TRBJ1-1
CDR3: CASSSSRRSQAFF
DNA: TGTGCCAGCAGCTCGAGCAGGCGTTCCCAAGCTTTCTTT

V: TRBV7-2
D: .
size: .
J: TRBJ1-1
CDR3: CASSLRQGTKAFF
DNA: TGTGCCAGCAGCTTAAGGCAGGGGACAAAAGCTTTCTTT

V: TRBV30
D: TRBD1
size: once
J: TRBJ1-6
CDR3: CAWSDGTVNSPLHF
DNA: TGTGCCTGGAGTGATGGGACAGTTAATTCACCCCTCCACTTT

V: TRBV9
D: TRBD1
size: many
J: TRBJ1-3
CDR3: CASSPRDRASLGNTIYF
DNA: TGTGCCAGCAGCCCCCGGGACAGGGCTTCCCTCGGAAACACCATATATTTT

V: TRBV7-9
D: TRBD1
size: .
J: TRBJ2-5
CDR3: CASSSQGQETQYF
DNA: TGTGCCAGCAGCTCACAGGGGCAAGAGACCCAGTACTTC

V: TRBV2
D: TRBD1
size: many
J: TRBJ1-2
CDR3: CASSETGRYGYTF
DNA: TGTGCCAGCAGTGAGACAGGGAGATATGGCTACACCTTC

V: TRBV5-1
D: .
size: once
J: TRBJ1-5
CDR3: CASSLGGSGGQPQHF
DNA: TGCGCCAGCAGCTTGGGTGGCTCGGGTGGTCAGCCCCAGCATTTT

V: TRBV6-5
D: TRBD1
size: .
J: TRBJ2-2
CDR3: CASSYPQGANTGELFF
DNA: TGTGCCAGCAGTTATCCACAGGGGGCGAACACCGGGGAGCTGTTTTTT

V: TRBV6-5
D: TRBD2
size: .
J: TRBJ2-5
CDR3: CASSSPGRAIRETQYF
DNA: TGTGCCAGCAGTTCTCCCGGGAGGGCCATCCGAGAGACCCAGTACTTC

V: TRBV19
D: TRBD2
size: .
J: TRBJ2-5
CDR3: CASSVVGGENLAGVGETQYF
DNA: TGTGCCAGTAGTGTGGTAGGAGGTGAAAATCTAGCGGGCGTGGGGGAGACCCAGTACTTC